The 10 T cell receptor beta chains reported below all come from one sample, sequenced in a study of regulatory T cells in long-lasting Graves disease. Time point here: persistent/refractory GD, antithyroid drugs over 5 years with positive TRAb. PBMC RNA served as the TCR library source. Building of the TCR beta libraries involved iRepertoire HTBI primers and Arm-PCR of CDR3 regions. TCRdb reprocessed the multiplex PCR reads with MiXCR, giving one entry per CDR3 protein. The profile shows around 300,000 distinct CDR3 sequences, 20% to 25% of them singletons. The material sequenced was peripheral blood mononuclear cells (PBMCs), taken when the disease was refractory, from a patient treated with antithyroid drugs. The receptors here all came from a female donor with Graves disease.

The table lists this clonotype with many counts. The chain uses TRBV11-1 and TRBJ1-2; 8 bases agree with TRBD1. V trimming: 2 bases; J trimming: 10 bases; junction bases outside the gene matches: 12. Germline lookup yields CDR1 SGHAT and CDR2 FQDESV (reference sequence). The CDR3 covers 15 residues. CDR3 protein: CASSLLTHGQGNYTF. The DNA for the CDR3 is TGTGCCAGCAGCTTATTAACCCACGGACAGGGCAACTACACCTTC.

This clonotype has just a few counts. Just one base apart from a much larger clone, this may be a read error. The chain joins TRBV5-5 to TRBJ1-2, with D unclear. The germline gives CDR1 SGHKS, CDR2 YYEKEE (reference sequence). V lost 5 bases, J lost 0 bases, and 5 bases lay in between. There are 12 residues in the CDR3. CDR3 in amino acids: CASRSANYGYTF. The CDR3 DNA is TGTGCCAGCAGATCAGCTAACTATGGCTACACCTTC.

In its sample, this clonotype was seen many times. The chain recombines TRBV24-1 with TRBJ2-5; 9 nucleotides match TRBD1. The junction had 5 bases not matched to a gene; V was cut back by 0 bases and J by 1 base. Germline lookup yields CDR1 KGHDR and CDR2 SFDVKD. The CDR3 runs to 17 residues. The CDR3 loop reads CATSDLGDRESQETQYF. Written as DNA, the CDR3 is TGTGCCACCAGTGATTTGGGGGACAGGGAATCCCAAGAGACCCAGTACTTC.

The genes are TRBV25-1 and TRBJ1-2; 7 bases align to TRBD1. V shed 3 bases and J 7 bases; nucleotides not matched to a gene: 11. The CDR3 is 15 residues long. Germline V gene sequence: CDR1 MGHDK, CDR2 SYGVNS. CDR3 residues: CASSDPALTGSGYTF. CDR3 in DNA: TGTGCCAGCAGTGATCCTGCCTTGACAGGGAGTGGCTACACCTTC.

As DNA, the CDR3 is TGTGCCAGCAGCCAATCCCTCATAGGGGCAACATCCCACTACGAGCAGTACTTC. It yields the protein CASSQSLIGATSHYEQYF. The chain combines TRBV16 with TRBJ2-7, with D perhaps matching TRBD1 (5 bases). Looked up from germline, CDR1 is KGHSY and CDR2 is FQNENV. V was clipped by 0 bases and J by 3 bases, with 21 bases between them. This CDR3 region has 18 residues.

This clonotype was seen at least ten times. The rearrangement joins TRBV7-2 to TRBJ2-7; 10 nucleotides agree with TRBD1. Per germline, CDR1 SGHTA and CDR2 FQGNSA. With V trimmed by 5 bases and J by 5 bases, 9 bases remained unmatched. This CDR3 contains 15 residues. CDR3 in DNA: TGTGCCAGCAGCCCCAACGGGGGACAGGGGAACGAGCAGTACTTC. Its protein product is CASSPNGGQGNEQYF.

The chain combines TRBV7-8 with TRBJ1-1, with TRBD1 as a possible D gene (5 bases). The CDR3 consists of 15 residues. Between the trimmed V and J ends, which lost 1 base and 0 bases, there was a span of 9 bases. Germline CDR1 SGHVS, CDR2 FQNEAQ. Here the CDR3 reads CASSLDYRLNTEAFF. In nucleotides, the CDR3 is TGTGCCAGCAGCTTAGATTACAGGCTGAACACTGAAGCTTTCTTT.

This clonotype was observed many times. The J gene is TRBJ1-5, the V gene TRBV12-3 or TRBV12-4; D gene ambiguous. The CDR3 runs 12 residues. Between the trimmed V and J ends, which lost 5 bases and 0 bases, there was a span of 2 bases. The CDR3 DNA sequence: TGTGCCAGCAGTGGTAGCAATCAGCCCCAGCATTTT. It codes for CASSGSNQPQHF.

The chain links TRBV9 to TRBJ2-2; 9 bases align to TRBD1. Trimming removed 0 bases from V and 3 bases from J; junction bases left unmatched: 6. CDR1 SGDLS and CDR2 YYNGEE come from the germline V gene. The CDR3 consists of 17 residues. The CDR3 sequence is CASSVGSGTGYTGELFF. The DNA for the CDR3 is TGTGCCAGCAGCGTAGGTTCCGGGACAGGGTACACCGGGGAGCTGTTTTTT. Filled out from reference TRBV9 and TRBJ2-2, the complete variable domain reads DSGVTQTPKHLITATGQRVTLRCSPRSGDLSVYWYQQSLDQGLQFLIQYYNGEERAKGNILERFSAQQFPDLHSELNLSSLELGDSALYFCASSVGSGTGYTGELFFGEGSRLTVL.

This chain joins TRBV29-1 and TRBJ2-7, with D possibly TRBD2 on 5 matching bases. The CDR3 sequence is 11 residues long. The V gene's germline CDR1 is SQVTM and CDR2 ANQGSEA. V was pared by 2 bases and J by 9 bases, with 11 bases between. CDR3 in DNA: TGCAGCGTTGAATTAGAGGGCGCGCAGTACTTC. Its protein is CSVELEGAQYF.